This T cell receptor beta chain was retrieved from a study of regulatory and conventional T cells in breast cancer. V shed 0 bases and J 3 bases; nucleotides not matched to a gene: 4. Germline CDR1 reads GTSNPN; CDR2 reads SVGIG (reference sequence). This CDR3 contains 14 residues. This clonotype was counted a few times. Via MiXCR, TCRdb re-called the PCR reads, giving one row per CDR3 protein. The sample shows roughly 15,000 distinct CDR3 sequences, 25% to 40% of them seen only once. This TCR derives from a female donor in good health. The chain combines TRBV30 with TRBJ2-7, with TRBD1 matching 8 bases. Sequencing was carried out using conventional T cells from blood. The DNA of the CDR3 is TGTGCCTGGAGTGTTGGAGGACAGGGCTACGAGCAGTACTTC. It is translated as CAWSVGGQGYEQYF.